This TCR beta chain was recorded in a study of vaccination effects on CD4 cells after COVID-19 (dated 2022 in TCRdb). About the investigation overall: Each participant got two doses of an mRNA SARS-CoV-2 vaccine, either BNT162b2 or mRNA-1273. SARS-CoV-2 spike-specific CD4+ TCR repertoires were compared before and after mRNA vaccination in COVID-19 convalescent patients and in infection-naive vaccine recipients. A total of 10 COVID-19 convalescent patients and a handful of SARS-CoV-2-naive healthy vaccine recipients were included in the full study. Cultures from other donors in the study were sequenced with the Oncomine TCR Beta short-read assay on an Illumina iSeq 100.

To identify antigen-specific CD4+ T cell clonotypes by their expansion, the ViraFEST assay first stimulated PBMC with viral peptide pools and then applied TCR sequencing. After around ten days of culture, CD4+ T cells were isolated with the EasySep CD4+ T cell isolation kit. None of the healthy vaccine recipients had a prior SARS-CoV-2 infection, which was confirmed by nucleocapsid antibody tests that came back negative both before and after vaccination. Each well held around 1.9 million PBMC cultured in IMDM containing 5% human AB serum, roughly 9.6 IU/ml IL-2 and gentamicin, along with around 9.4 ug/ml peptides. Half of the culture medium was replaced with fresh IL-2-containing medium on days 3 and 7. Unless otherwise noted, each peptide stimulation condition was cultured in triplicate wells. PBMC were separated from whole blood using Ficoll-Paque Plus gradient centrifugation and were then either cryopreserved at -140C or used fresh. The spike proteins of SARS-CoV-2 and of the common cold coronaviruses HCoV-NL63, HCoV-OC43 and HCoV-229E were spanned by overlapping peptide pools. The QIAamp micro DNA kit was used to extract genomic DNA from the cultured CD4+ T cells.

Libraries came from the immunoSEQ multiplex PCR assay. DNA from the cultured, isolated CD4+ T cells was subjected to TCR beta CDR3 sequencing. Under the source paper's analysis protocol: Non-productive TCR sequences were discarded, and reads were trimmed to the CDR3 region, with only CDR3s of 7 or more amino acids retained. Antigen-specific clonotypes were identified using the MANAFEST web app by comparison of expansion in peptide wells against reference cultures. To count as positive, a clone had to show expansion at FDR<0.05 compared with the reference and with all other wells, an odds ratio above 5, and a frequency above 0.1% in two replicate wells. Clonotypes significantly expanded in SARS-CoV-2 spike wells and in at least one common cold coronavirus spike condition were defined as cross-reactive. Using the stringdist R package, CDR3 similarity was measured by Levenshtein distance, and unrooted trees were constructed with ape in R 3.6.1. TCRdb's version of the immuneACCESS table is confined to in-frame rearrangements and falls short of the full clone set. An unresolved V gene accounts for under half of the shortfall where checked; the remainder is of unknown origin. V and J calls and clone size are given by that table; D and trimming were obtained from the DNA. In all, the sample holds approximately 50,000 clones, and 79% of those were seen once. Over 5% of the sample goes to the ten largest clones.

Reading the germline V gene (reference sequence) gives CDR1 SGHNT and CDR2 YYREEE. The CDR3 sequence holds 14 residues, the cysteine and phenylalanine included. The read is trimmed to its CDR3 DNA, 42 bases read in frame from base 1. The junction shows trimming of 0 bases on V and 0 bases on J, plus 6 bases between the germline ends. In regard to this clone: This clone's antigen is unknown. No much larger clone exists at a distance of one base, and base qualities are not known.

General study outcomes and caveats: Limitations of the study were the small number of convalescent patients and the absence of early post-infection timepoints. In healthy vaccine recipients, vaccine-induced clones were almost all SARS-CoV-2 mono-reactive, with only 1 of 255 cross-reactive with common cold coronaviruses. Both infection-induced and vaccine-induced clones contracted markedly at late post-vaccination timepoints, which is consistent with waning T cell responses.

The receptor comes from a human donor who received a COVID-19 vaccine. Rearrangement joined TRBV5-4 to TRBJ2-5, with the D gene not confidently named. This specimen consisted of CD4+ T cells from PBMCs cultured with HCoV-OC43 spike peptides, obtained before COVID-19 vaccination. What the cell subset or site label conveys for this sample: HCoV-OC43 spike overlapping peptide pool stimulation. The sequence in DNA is TGTGCCAGCAGCTTGGCCCGGAACCAAGAGACCCAGTACTTC. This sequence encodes CASSLARNQETQYF.